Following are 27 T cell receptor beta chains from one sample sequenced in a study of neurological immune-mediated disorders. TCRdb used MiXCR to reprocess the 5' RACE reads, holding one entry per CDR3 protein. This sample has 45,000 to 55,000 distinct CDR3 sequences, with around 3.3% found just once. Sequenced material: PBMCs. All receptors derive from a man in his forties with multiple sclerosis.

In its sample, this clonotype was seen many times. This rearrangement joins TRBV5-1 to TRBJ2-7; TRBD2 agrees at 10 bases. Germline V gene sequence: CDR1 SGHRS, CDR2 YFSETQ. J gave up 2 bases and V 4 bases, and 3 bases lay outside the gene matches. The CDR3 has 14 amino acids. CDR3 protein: CASSQSGGAYEQYF. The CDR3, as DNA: TGCGCCAGCAGCCAAAGCGGGGGGGCCTACGAGCAGTACTTC.

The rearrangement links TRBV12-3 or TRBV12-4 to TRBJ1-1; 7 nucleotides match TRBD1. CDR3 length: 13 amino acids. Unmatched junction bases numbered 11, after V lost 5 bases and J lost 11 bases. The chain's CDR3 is CASSPGKGAVAFF. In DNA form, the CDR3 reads TGTGCCAGCAGTCCGGGAAAGGGGGCTGTGGCTTTCTTT.

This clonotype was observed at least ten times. The CDR3 DNA sequence: TGTGCCAGCAGTTTAAGACAGAACACTGAAGCTTTCTTT. Translating gives CASSLRQNTEAFF. The chain combines TRBV27 with TRBJ1-1; no firm D call. Germline-derived CDR1 and CDR2 are MNHEY and SMNVEV (reference sequence). The V end lost 2 bases, the J end lost 1 base, and 5 bases lay between the germline ends. There are 13 residues in the CDR3.

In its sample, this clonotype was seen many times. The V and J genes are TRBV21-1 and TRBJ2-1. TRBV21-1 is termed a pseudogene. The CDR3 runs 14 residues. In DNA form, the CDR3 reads TGTGCCAGCAGCAAAGGACGATACGTAAATGAGCAGTTCTTC. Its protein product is CASSKGRYVNEQFF.

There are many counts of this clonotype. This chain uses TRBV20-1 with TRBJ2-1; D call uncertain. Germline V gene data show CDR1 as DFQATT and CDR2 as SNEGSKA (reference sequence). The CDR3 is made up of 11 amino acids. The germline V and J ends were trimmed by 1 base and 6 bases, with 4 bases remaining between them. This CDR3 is CSARAINEQFF. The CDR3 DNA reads TGCAGTGCTAGAGCGATCAATGAGCAGTTCTTC.

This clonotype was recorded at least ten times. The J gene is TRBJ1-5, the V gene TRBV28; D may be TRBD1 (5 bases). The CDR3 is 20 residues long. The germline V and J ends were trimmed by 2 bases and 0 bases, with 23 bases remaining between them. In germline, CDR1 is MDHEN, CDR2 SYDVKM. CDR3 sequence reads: CASSLLLQIGGGDSNQPQHF. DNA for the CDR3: TGTGCCAGCAGTTTACTTTTACAAATTGGGGGGGGGGATAGCAATCAGCCCCAGCATTTT.

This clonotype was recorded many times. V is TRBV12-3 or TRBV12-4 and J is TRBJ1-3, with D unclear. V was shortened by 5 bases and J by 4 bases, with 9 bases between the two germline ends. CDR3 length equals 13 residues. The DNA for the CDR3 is TGTGCCAGCAGTCCCCGCGGGGGAAACACCATATATTTT. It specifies CASSPRGGNTIYF.

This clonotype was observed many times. The CDR3 DNA reads as TGCGCCAGCAGCTTGGATGGACAGGGGGACGAGCAGTACTTC. Its protein is CASSLDGQGDEQYF. The V gene is TRBV5-1, the J gene TRBJ2-7, with 10 bases fitting TRBD1. The CDR3 is made up of 14 amino acids. Germline CDR1 reads SGHRS; CDR2 reads YFSETQ. The trim removed 0 bases at V and 5 bases at J, leaving 2 bases unmatched.

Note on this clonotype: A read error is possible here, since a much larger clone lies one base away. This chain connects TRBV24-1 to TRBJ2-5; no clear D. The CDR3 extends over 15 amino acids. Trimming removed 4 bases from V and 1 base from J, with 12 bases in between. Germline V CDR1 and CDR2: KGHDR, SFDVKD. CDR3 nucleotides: TGTGCCACCAGTGACCCCAAAATGGGCCAAGAGACCCAGTACTTC. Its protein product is CATSDPKMGQETQYF.

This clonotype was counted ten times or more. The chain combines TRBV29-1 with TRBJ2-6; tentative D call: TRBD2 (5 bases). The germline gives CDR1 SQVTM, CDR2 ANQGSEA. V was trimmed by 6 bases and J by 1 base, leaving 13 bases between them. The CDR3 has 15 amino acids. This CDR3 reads CSVWFGVSGANVLTF. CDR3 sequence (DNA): TGCAGCGTCTGGTTCGGGGTTTCTGGGGCCAACGTCCTGACTTTC.

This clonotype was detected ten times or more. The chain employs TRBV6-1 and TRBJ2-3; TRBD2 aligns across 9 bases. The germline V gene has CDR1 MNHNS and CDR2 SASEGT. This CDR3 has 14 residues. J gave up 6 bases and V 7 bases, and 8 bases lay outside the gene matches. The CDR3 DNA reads TGTGCCAGCACTACGGCTAGCGGGGTGGATACGCAGTATTTT. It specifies CASTTASGVDTQYF.

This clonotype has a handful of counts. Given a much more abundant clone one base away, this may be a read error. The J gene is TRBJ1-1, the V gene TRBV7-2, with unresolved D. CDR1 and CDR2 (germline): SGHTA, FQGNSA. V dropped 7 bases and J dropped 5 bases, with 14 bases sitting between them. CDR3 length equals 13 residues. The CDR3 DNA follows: TGTGCCAGCACATCGGGGAAGGGTACTGAAGCTTTCTTT. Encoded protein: CASTSGKGTEAFF.

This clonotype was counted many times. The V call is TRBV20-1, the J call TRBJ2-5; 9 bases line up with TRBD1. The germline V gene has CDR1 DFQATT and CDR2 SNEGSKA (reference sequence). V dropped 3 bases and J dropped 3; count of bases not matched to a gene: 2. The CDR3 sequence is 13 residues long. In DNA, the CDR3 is TGCAGTGCTAGCCGACAGGGGGAAGAGACCCAGTACTTC. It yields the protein CSASRQGEETQYF.

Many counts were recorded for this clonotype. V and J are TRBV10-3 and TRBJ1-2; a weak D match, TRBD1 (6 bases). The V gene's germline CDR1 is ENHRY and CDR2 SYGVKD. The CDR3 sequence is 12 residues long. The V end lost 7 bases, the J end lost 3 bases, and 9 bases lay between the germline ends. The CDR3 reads CAITSGDYGYTF. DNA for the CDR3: TGTGCCATCACTTCAGGGGACTATGGCTACACCTTC.

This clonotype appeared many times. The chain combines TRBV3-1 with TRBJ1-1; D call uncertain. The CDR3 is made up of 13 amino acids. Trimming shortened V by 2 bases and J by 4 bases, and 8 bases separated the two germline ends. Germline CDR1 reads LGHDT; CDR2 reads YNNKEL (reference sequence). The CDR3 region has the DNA TGTGCCAGCAGCCAAATGGTAGGCACTGAAGCTTTCTTT. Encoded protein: CASSQMVGTEAFF. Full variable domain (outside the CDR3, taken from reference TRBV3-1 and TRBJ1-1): DTAVSQTPKYLVTQMGNDKSIKCEQNLGHDTMYWYKQDSKKFLKIMFSYNNKELIINETVPNRFSPKSPDKAHLNLHINSLELGDSAVYFCASSQMVGTEAFFGQGTRLTVV.

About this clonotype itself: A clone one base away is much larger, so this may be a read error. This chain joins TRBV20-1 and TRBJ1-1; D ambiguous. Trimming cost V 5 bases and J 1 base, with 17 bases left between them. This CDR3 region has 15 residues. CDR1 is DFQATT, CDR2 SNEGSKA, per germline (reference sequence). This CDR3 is CSASTNYKGNTEAFF. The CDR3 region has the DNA TGCAGTGCTTCGACGAACTACAAGGGGAACACTGAAGCTTTCTTT.

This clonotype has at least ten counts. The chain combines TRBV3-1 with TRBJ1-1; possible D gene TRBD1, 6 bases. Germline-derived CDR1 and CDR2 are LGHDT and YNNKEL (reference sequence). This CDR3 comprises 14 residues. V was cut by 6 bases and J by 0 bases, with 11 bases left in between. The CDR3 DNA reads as TGTGCCAGCAGACAGACAGGATTGAACACTGAAGCTTTCTTT. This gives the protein CASRQTGLNTEAFF.

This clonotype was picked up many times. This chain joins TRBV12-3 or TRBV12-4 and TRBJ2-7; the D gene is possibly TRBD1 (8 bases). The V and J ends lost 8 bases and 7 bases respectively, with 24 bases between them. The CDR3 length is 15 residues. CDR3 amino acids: CASSPPGGQDGEQYF. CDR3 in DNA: TGTGCCAGCTCCCCCCCGGGGGGACAGGACGGTGAGCAGTACTTC.

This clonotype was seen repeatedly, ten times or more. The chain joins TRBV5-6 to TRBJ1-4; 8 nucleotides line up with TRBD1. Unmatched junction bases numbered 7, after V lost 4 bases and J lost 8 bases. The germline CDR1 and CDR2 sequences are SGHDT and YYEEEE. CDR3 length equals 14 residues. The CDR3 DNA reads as TGTGCCAGCAGCATTCCCGGGACAGGCGAAAAACTGTTTTTT. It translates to CASSIPGTGEKLFF.

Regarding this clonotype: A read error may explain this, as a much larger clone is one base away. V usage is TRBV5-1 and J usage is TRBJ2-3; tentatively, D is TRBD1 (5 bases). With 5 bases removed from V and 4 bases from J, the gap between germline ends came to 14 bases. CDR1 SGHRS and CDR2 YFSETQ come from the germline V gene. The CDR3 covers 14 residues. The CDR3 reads CASRPGQSSDTQYF. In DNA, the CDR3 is TGCGCCAGCAGACCTGGACAATCGTCAGATACGCAGTATTTT.

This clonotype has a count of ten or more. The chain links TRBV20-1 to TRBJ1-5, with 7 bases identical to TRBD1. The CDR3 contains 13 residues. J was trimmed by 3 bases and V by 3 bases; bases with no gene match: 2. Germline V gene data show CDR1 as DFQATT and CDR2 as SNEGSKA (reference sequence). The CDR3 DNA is TGCAGTGCTAGCGGGACAGTCAATCAGCCCCAGCATTTT. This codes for CSASGTVNQPQHF.

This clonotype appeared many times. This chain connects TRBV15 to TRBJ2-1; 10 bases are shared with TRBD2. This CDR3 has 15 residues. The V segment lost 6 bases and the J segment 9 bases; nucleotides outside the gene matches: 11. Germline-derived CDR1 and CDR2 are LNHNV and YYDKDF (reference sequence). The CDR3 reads CATRRGAGGPSEQFF. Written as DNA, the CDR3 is TGTGCCACCAGGCGGGGAGCGGGGGGGCCCAGTGAGCAGTTCTTC.

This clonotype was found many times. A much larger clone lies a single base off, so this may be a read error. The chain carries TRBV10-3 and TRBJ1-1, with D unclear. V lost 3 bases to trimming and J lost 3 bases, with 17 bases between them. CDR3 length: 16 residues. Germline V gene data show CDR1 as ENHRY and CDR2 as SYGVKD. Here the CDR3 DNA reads TGTGCCATCAGTGACTACGTCCGGAGTAACTACACTGAAGCTTTCTTT. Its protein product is CAISDYVRSNYTEAFF.

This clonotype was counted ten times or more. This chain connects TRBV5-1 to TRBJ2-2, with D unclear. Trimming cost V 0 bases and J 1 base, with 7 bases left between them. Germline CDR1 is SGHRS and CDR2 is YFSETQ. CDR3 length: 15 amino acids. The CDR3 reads CASSLAGQNTGELFF. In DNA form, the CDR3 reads TGCGCCAGCAGCTTGGCTGGCCAGAACACCGGGGAGCTGTTTTTT.

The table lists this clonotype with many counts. The CDR3 protein is CASSGTETDSFYEQYF. The CDR3 bases are TGCGCCAGCAGTGGTACCGAGACAGATTCATTTTACGAGCAGTACTTC. The rearrangement joins TRBV10-2 to TRBJ2-7; weak D call: TRBD1 (5 bases). Between the trimmed V and J ends, which lost 4 bases and 4 bases, there was a span of 20 bases. Germline values: CDR1 WSHSY, CDR2 SAAADI. CDR3 length: 16 amino acids.

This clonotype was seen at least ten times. The CDR3 nucleotides read TGCGCCAGCAGCCCCGGGACTAGCGAGGTTTTCCTCTACGAGCAGTACTTC. This codes for CASSPGTSEVFLYEQYF. The rearrangement uses TRBV4-1 and TRBJ2-7; 10 bases map to TRBD2. With 4 bases clipped from V and 3 bases from J, the junction kept 12 bases outside the gene matches. This CDR3 region has 17 residues. Looked up from germline, CDR1 is MGHRA and CDR2 is YSYEKL.

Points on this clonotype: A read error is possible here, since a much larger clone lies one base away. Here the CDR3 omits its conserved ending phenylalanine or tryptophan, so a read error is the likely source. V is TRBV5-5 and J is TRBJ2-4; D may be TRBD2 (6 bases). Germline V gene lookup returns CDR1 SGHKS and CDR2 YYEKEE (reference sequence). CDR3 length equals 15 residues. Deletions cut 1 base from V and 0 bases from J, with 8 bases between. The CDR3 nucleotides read TGTGCCAGCAGCTTGCGGGGGATAGCCAAAAACATTCAGTACATC. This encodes CASSLRGIAKNIQYI.